These 15 T cell receptor beta chains originate from one sample sequenced in a study of OX40 agonist ivuxolimab in advanced cancers. Profiling relied on immunoSEQ multiplex PCR, and the TCRdb table lists in-frame clones only, not all of them. The sample contains about 20,000 clones, roughly nine tenths of which appear only once. This sample comprised CD4+ or CD8+ T cells sorted from blood, obtained in a trial of the OX40 agonist ivuxolimab. The receptors stem from an adult with an advanced solid tumor such as melanoma, head and neck, liver or kidney cancer.

The chain links TRBV18 to TRBJ2-7; 8 bases agree with TRBD1. V gave up 3 bases and J gave up 5 bases; unmatched junction bases: 6. CDR1 and CDR2 from the germline V gene are KGHSH and LQKENI. This CDR3 is 14 amino acids long. The CDR3 loop reads CASSPTGADHEQYF. The DNA of the CDR3 is TGTGCCAGCTCACCGACAGGGGCTGACCACGAGCAGTACTTC.

The rearrangement links TRBV19 to TRBJ2-7; D is perhaps TRBD1 or TRBD2 (5 bases each). CDR3 length: 14 residues. V shed 6 bases and J shed 5 bases, with 17 bases lying between them. CDR1 LNHDA and CDR2 SQIVND come from the germline V gene (reference sequence). This CDR3 reads CASSRDPRSDEQYF. The CDR3 bases are TGTGCCAGTAGCCGGGACCCCCGGTCAGACGAGCAGTACTTC.

The CDR3 DNA follows: TGTGCCAACAAGGTTGGCCTGGCGACTGAAGCTTTCTTT. It specifies CANKVGLATEAFF. The J gene is TRBJ1-1, the V gene TRBV5-8; D is undetermined. V dropped 9 bases and J dropped 5 bases, with 17 bases sitting between them. From germline, CDR1 is SGHTS and CDR2 YDEGEE. The length of the CDR3 is 13 residues.

The chain uses TRBV7-2 and TRBJ1-1, with no clear D. Germline V gives CDR1 SGHTA, CDR2 FQGNSA. The V end was cut by 5 bases, the J end by 7 bases, with 14 bases between. The CDR3 covers 13 residues. The CDR3 DNA sequence: TGTGCCAGCAGCCCCCGGAAGGAGGGTGAAGCTTTCTTT. Translating gives CASSPRKEGEAFF.

The chain employs TRBV4-3 and TRBJ2-7, with 7 bases aligning to TRBD1. The germline CDR1 and CDR2 sequences are LGHNA and YSLEER. The CDR3 has 14 amino acids. V lost 1 base and J lost 2; bases outside the gene matches: 2. CDR3 nucleotide sequence: TGCGCCAGCAGCCAAGCAGACAGGGCCTACGAGCAGTACTTC. Encoded protein: CASSQADRAYEQYF.

This sequence joins TRBV7-3 and TRBJ2-3; D may be TRBD2 (5 bases). Germline CDR1 reads SGHTA; CDR2 reads FQGTGA. The V gene lost 5 bases and the J gene lost 4 bases, with 22 bases spanning the gap. CDR3 length: 17 residues. CDR3 coding DNA: TGTGCCAGCAGCCCCAAACTTAGCGCCAAGGACTCAGATACGCAGTATTTT. It codes for CASSPKLSAKDSDTQYF. The variable domain in full, completed from reference TRBV7-3 and TRBJ2-3, reads GAGVSQTPSNKVTEKGKYVELRCDPISGHTALYWYRQSLGQGPEFLIYFQGTGAADDSGLPNDRFFAVRPEGSVSTLKIQRTERGDSAVYLCASSPKLSAKDSDTQYFGPGTRLTVL.

This chain joins TRBV5-5 and TRBJ2-5; D is perhaps TRBD1 or TRBD2 (5 bases each). CDR1 SGHKS and CDR2 YYEKEE come from the germline V gene (reference sequence). Trimming stripped 4 bases from V and 1 base from J, with 8 bases between. This CDR3 is 13 amino acids long. The CDR3 loop reads CASSPGPQETQYF. Written as DNA, the CDR3 is TGTGCCAGCAGCCCGGGGCCCCAAGAGACCCAGTACTTC. The full variable domain, with the rest looked up from reference TRBV5-5 and TRBJ2-5, is DAGVTQSPTHLIKTRGQQVTLRCSPISGHKSVSWYQQVLGQGPQFIFQYYEKEERGRGNFPDRFSARQFPNYSSELNVNALLLGDSALYLCASSPGPQETQYFGPGTRLLVL.

The V call is TRBV2, the J call TRBJ2-7; 7 bases match TRBD1. The V segment lost 7 bases and the J segment 1 base; nucleotides outside the gene matches: 7. Germline loops: CDR1 SNHLY, CDR2 FYNNEI. The CDR3 totals 14 residues. The CDR3 region has the DNA TGTGCCAGCACCCAGAACAGGGGATCCTACGAGCAGTACTTC. Protein sequence: CASTQNRGSYEQYF.

This sequence joins TRBV18 and TRBJ2-7; 8 bases agree with TRBD1. Germline lookup yields CDR1 KGHSH and CDR2 LQKENI. Trimming cost V 6 bases and J 3 bases; bases outside gene matches: 4. This CDR3 has 13 amino acids. This CDR3 reads CASSPGQVYEQYF. The CDR3 bases are TGTGCCAGCTCCCCGGGACAGGTCTACGAGCAGTACTTC.

The chain links TRBV19 to TRBJ2-1; D remains ambiguous. Trimming left V 0 bases short and J 1 base short, with 7 bases between. Germline lookup yields CDR1 LNHDA and CDR2 SQIVND (reference sequence). CDR3 size: 15 residues. CDR3 DNA sequence: TGTGCCAGTAGTATAGATCGGTCTTCCTACAATGAGCAGTTCTTC. Amino acid sequence: CASSIDRSSYNEQFF.

The chain combines TRBV5-4 with TRBJ2-4; tentatively, D is TRBD2 (6 bases). CDR1 and CDR2 (germline): SGHNT, YYREEE (reference sequence). There are 13 residues in the CDR3. Trimming removed 0 bases at V and 9 bases at J, with 10 bases between. Written as DNA, the CDR3 is TGTGCCAGCAGCTTGGACGGGGGAGGCATTCAGTACTTC. It is translated as CASSLDGGGIQYF.

This CDR3 reads CASSLAPPTGVGRSSYEQYF. The CDR3 nucleotides are TGTGCCAGCAGCTTAGCACCCCCGACAGGGGTTGGTCGTAGCTCCTACGAGCAGTACTTC. The rearrangement uses TRBV7-6 and TRBJ2-7; 8 bases fit TRBD1. This CDR3 has 20 residues. Germline trimming cut 0 bases from V and 0 bases from J; bases unmatched to any gene: 16. Germline V gene data show CDR1 as SGHVS and CDR2 as FNYEAQ.

This clone was seen a single time. The chain couples TRBV30 to TRBJ1-3; no definite D call. Per the germline V gene, CDR1 is GTSNPN and CDR2 is SVGIG (reference sequence). The germline V and J ends were trimmed by 0 bases and 0 bases, with 9 bases remaining between them. This CDR3 region has 15 residues. The CDR3 region is CAWSVGLFSGNTIYF. For the CDR3, the DNA is TGTGCCTGGAGTGTAGGCCTTTTCTCTGGAAACACCATATATTTT.

There are a few counts of this clone. The V gene is TRBV19, the J gene TRBJ2-7; D gene ambiguous. This CDR3 spans 15 amino acids. Germline values: CDR1 LNHDA, CDR2 SQIVND (reference sequence). Trimming left V 6 bases short and J 2 bases short, with 17 bases between. CDR3 DNA: TGTGCCAGTAGCAGAGGACCTACAGATCCCTACGAGCAGTACTTC. Protein: CASSRGPTDPYEQYF.

The chain couples TRBV11-2 to TRBJ2-5; 7 bases agree with TRBD1. The CDR3 loop spans 19 amino acids. Germline CDR1 reads SGHAT; CDR2 reads FQNNGV. V shed 1 base and J 4 bases; nucleotides not matched to a gene: 18. The CDR3 DNA follows: TGTGCCAGCAGCTTAGGCTCAATACAGGGGACCCACCAAGGAGAGACCCAGTACTTC. Translation gives CASSLGSIQGTHQGETQYF.